The 18 T cell receptor beta chains in this list originate from one sample, sequenced in a study of blood T cell repertoires in COVID-19. The repertoire was sequenced with immunoSEQ multiplex PCR; TCRdb's copy has only in-frame clones and lacks some. Altogether 450,000 to 500,000 clones are present, more than 85% being singletons, with the ten largest covering around 7.9%. The material sequenced was PBMCs or T cells enriched from blood (not recorded which). The receptors come from a woman in her sixties who had recovered from COVID-19.

The CDR3 protein is CASSLDQGTPLNTGELFF. The CDR3 DNA reads TGCGCCAGCAGCTTGGATCAGGGAACCCCCTTGAACACCGGGGAGCTGTTTTTT. V gene TRBV5-1 combines with J gene TRBJ2-2, with a weak D call TRBD1 (5 bases). Germline V gene sequence: CDR1 SGHRS, CDR2 YFSETQ. The V gene lost 0 bases and the J gene lost 1 base, with 16 bases spanning the gap. The CDR3 contains 18 residues.

The chain carries TRBV19 and TRBJ2-1, with TRBD1 identical over 7 bases. After removal of 9 bases from V and 0 bases from J, the junction contained 8 bases not matched to a gene. The CDR3 sequence is 15 residues long. CDR1 LNHDA and CDR2 SQIVND come from the germline V gene (reference sequence). In DNA, the CDR3 is TGTGCCAGCTCAGAGACAGGGAGCTCCTACAATGAGCAGTTCTTC. Translating it yields CASSETGSSYNEQFF.

The chain carries TRBV5-1 and TRBJ1-1; D not certain. The germline V and J ends were trimmed by 0 bases and 4 bases, with 10 bases remaining between them. From germline, CDR1 is SGHRS and CDR2 YFSETQ. CDR3 length: 14 residues. CDR3 amino acids: CASSLGLEPTEAFF. The CDR3 DNA reads TGCGCCAGCAGCTTGGGTTTGGAGCCCACTGAAGCTTTCTTT. The whole variable domain, remainder taken from reference TRBV5-1 and TRBJ1-1, is KAGVTQTPRYLIKTRGQQVTLSCSPISGHRSVSWYQQTPGQGLQFLFEYFSETQRNKGNFPGRFSGRQFSNSRSEMNVSTLELGDSALYLCASSLGLEPTEAFFGQGTRLTVV.

To note about this clone: The sample has other DNA sequences that encode this CDR3 too. The chain joins TRBV5-1 to TRBJ1-4, with TRBD1 matching 7 bases. V lost 2 bases to trimming and J lost 6 bases; unmatched junction nucleotides: 4. The germline V gene has CDR1 SGHRS and CDR2 YFSETQ. This CDR3 is built from 14 residues. The chain's CDR3 is CASSFGQGDEKLFF. DNA of the CDR3: TGCGCCAGCAGCTTCGGCCAGGGGGATGAAAAACTGTTTTTT.

The chain recombines TRBV3-1 (or the pseudogene TRBV3-2) with TRBJ2-4, with 8 bases lining up with TRBD2. V was clipped by 4 bases and J by 3 bases; unmatched bases: 11. The germline gives CDR1 LGHDT, CDR2 YNNKEL (reference sequence). The CDR3 runs 17 residues. The CDR3 sequence: CASSPMAGGWGKNIQYF. In nucleotides, the CDR3 is TGTGCCAGCAGCCCCATGGCGGGGGGATGGGGCAAAAACATTCAGTACTTC.

The chain has TRBV7-9 and TRBJ2-1; D unresolved. Germline CDR1 reads SEHNR; CDR2 reads FQNEAQ (reference sequence). The CDR3 is made up of 15 amino acids. Trimming shortened V by 5 bases and J by 4 bases, and 15 bases separated the two germline ends. CDR3 residues: CASSRLSTAYNEQFF. CDR3 bases: TGTGCCAGCAGCCGCCTCTCGACTGCTTACAATGAGCAGTTCTTC.

The chain employs TRBV11-2 and TRBJ2-7; a weak D match, TRBD2 (6 bases). CDR1 and CDR2 (germline): SGHAT, FQNNGV. The CDR3 loop spans 13 amino acids. V lost 1 base and J 3 bases, leaving 7 bases between the germline ends. The CDR3 sequence is CASSLAGDYEQYF. The DNA for the CDR3 is TGTGCCAGCAGCTTAGCGGGAGACTACGAGCAGTACTTC.

This chain links TRBV6-5 with TRBJ1-2; D might be TRBD1 (6 bases). The CDR3 has 12 residues. The V and J ends lost 11 bases and 1 base respectively, with 11 bases between them. Germline V gene lookup returns CDR1 MNHEY and CDR2 SVGAGI. The CDR3: CAVTGSNYGYTF. CDR3 in DNA: TGTGCCGTCACAGGGAGTAACTATGGCTACACCTTC.

The chain is built from TRBV6-5 and TRBJ2-7; 8 positions match TRBD2. CDR3 size: 16 residues. Germline V gene data show CDR1 as MNHEY and CDR2 as SVGAGI. V lost 2 bases, J lost 3 bases, and 9 bases stayed unmatched. The CDR3 is CASSYGGAGGHYEQYF. The CDR3 coding sequence is TGTGCCAGCAGTTACGGTGGGGCGGGGGGCCACTACGAGCAGTACTTC.

The chain carries TRBV18 and TRBJ2-1; TRBD2 matches 8 bases. The germline V gene has CDR1 KGHSH and CDR2 LQKENI. Trimming removed 0 bases from V and 0 bases from J; junction bases left unmatched: 7. This CDR3 has 18 residues. In nucleotides, the CDR3 is TGTGCCAGCTCACCACCGGGTAGCGGGGCGGGCTCCTACAATGAGCAGTTCTTC. Amino acid sequence: CASSPPGSGAGSYNEQFF.

The chain has TRBV19 and TRBJ1-5; tentative D call: TRBD1 (6 bases). The CDR3 length is 13 residues. In germline, CDR1 is LNHDA, CDR2 SQIVND (reference sequence). Trimming stripped 6 bases from V and 6 bases from J, with 12 bases between. The CDR3 region has the DNA TGTGCCAGTAGGAACAGGGATGGTCAGCCCCAGCATTTT. Its translation: CASRNRDGQPQHF.

This chain uses TRBV4-1 with TRBJ2-2; the D gene is possibly TRBD1 (6 bases). Germline CDR1 is MGHRA and CDR2 is YSYEKL. V was pared by 4 bases and J by 1 base, with 16 bases between. This CDR3 is 17 amino acids long. The CDR3 DNA follows: TGCGCCAGCAGCCGGAAGAGGTCAGGGGAGAACACCGGGGAGCTGTTTTTT. This translates into CASSRKRSGENTGELFF.

The chain links TRBV2 to TRBJ1-1; no reliable D call. CDR3 length equals 14 residues. V dropped 3 bases and J dropped 1 base, with 9 bases sitting between them. Germline V CDR1 and CDR2: SNHLY, FYNNEI. Here the CDR3 DNA reads TGTGCCAGCAGTGAGAAGGCAGGGAACACTGAAGCTTTCTTT. It specifies CASSEKAGNTEAFF.

The V and J genes are TRBV12-3 or TRBV12-4 and TRBJ1-5, with D perhaps TRBD1 (5 bases). The V end was cut by 6 bases, the J end by 5 bases, with 11 bases between. There are 13 residues in the CDR3. CDR3 in amino acids: CASRGGFDQPQHF. The CDR3 DNA reads as TGTGCCAGCAGGGGGGGGTTTGATCAGCCCCAGCATTTT.

V gene TRBV19 combines with J gene TRBJ1-3; D remains unclear. This CDR3 spans 13 amino acids. CDR1 LNHDA and CDR2 SQIVND come from the germline V gene (reference sequence). V gave up 4 bases and J gave up 4 bases, with 8 bases separating them. The CDR3 is CASSKRPGNTIYF. CDR3 bases: TGTGCCAGTAGTAAGCGACCCGGAAACACCATATATTTT.

The chain joins TRBV29-1 to TRBJ1-2; D not certain. The CDR3 has 15 residues. CDR1 and CDR2 from the germline V gene are SQVTM and ANQGSEA. Trimming stripped 5 bases from V and 2 bases from J, with 18 bases between. CDR3 DNA: TGCAGCGTTACATCTTTTGGAGGAGTCAACTATGGCTACACCTTC. Translating it yields CSVTSFGGVNYGYTF.

A single count supports this clone. The chain uses TRBV15 and TRBJ1-6, with D tentatively TRBD1 (5 bases). This CDR3 is built from 14 residues. Looked up from germline, CDR1 is LNHNV and CDR2 is YYDKDF (reference sequence). V lost 6 bases and J lost 5, with 11 bases in between. DNA for the CDR3: TGTGCCACCAGATCAGGGCTGGATAATTCACCCCTCCACTTT. Protein: CATRSGLDNSPLHF.

The V call is TRBV29-1, the J call TRBJ1-2; TRBD1 aligns across 7 bases. Germline loops: CDR1 SQVTM, CDR2 ANQGSEA. J was trimmed by 5 bases and V by 7 bases; bases with no gene match: 7. The length of the CDR3 is 12 residues. The CDR3 DNA is TGCAGCGCAAGTACAGGGGTGTATGGCTACACCTTC. Its protein product is CSASTGVYGYTF.